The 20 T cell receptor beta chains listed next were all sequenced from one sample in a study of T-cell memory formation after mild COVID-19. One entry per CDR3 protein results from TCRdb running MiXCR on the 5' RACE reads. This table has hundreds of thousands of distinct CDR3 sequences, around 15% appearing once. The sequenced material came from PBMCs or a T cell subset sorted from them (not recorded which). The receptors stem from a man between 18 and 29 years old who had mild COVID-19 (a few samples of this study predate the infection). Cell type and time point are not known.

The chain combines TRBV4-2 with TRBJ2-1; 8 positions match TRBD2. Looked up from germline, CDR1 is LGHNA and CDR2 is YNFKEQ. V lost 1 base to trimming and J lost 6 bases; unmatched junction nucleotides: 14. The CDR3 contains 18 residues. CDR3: CASSQAARIPGGANEQFF. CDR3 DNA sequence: TGTGCCAGCAGCCAAGCCGCGAGGATTCCGGGGGGGGCCAATGAGCAGTTCTTC.

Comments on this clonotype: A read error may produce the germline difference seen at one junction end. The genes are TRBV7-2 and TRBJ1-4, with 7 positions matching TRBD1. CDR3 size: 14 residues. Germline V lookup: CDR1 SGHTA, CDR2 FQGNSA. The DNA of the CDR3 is TGTGCCAGCAGCGCAGACAGGGCATATGAAAAACTGATTTTT. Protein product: CASSADRAYEKLIF.

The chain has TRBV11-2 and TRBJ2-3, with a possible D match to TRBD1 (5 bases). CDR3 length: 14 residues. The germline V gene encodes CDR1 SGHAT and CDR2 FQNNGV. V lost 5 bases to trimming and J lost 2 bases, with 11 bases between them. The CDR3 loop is CASSMTVNTDTQYF. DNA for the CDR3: TGTGCCAGCAGCATGACAGTTAACACAGATACGCAGTATTTT. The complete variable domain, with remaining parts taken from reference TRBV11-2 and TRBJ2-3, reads EAGVAQSPRYKIIEKRQSVAFWCNPISGHATLYWYQQILGQGPKLLIQFQNNGVVDDSQLPKDRFSAERLKGVDSTLKIQPAKLEDSAVYLCASSMTVNTDTQYFGPGTRLTVL.

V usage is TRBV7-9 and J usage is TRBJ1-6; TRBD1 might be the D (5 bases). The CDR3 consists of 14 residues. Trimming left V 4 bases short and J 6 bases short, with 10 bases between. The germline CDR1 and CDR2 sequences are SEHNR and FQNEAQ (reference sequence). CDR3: CASSWGLANSPLHF. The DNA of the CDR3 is TGTGCCAGCAGCTGGGGCCTAGCTAATTCACCCCTCCACTTT.

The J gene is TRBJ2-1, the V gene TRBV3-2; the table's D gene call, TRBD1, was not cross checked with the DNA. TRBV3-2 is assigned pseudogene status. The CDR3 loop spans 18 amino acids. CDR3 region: CASSRRAFLGGIGNEQFF. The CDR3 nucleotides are TGTGCCAGCAGCCGAAGGGCCTTTTTGGGGGGCATAGGCAATGAGCAGTTCTTC.

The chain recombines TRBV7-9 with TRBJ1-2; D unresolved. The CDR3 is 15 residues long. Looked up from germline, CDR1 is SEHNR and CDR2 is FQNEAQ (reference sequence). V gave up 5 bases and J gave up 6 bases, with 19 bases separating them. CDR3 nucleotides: TGTGCCAGCAGCCCACAAGTCCGGGGAGCGGATGGCTACACCTTC. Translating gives CASSPQVRGADGYTF.

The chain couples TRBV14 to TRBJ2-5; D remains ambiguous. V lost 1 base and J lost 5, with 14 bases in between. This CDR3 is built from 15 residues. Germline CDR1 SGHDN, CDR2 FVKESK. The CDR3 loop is CASSQVRVVSETQYF. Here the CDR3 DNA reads TGTGCCAGCAGCCAAGTCCGGGTAGTTTCCGAGACCCAGTACTTC.

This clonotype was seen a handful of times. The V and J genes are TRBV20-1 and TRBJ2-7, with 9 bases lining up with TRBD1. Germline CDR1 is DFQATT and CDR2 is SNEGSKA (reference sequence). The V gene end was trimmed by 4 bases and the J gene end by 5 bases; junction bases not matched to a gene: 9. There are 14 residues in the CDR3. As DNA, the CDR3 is TGCAGTGCTACACCTACCGGGACAGGGAACGAGCAGTACTTC. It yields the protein CSATPTGTGNEQYF.

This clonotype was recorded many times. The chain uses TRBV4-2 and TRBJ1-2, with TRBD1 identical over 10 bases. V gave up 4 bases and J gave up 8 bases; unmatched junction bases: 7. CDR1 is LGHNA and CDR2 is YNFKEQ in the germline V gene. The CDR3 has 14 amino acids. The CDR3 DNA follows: TGTGCCAGCAGCCGAGAAGGGACAGGGGACGGCTACACCTTC. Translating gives CASSREGTGDGYTF.

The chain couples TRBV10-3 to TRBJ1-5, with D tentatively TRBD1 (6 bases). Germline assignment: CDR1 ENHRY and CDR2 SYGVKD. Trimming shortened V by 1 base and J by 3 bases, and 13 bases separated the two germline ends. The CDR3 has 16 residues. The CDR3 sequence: CAISEFQGTHNQPQHF. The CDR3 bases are TGTGCCATCAGTGAGTTCCAGGGGACCCACAATCAGCCCCAGCATTTT.

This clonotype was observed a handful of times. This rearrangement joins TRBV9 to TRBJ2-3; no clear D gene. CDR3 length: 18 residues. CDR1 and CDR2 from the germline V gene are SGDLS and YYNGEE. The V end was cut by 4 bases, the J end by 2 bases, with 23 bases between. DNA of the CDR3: TGTGCCAGCAGCCCCAAAAGGGTCTCTCATGGGCACACAGATACGCAGTATTTT. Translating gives CASSPKRVSHGHTDTQYF.

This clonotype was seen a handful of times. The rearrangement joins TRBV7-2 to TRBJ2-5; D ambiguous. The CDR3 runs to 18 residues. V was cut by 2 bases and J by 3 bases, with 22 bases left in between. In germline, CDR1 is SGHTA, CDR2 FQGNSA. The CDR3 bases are TGTGCCAGCAGCTTATTGCCCCGGCAGGCCAAGACCAAAGAGACCCAGTACTTC. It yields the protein CASSLLPRQAKTKETQYF.

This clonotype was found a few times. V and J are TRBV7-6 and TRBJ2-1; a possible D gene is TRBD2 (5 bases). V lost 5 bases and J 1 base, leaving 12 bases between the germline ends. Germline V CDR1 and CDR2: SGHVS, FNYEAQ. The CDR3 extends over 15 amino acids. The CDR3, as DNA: TGTGCCAGCAGCCCCAACGGGGAGTCCTACAATGAGCAGTTCTTC. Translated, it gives CASSPNGESYNEQFF.

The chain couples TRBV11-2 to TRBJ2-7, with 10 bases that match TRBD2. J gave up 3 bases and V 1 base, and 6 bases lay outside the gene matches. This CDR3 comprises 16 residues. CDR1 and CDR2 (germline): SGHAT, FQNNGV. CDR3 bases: TGTGCCAGCAGCTTAGTACCGGGACTAGCGAACTACGAGCAGTACTTC. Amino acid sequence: CASSLVPGLANYEQYF.

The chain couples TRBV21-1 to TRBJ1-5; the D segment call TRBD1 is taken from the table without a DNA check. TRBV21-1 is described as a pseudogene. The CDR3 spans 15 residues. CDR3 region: CASGPETGVNQPQHF. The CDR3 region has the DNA TGTGCCAGCGGCCCCGAAACAGGGGTCAATCAGCCCCAGCATTTT.

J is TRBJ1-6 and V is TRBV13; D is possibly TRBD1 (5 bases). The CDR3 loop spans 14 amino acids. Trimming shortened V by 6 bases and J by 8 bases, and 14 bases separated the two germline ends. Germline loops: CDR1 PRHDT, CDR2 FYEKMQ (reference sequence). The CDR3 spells CASSRGLGDSPLHF. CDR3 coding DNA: TGTGCCAGCAGTCGGGGACTGGGGGATTCACCCCTCCACTTT.

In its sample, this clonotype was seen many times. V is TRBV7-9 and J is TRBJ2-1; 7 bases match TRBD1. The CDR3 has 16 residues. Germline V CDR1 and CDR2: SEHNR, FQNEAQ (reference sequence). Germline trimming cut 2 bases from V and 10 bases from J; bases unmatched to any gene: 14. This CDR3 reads CASSLRLETGPGEQFF. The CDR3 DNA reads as TGTGCCAGCAGCTTAAGGCTTGAGACAGGGCCCGGGGAGCAGTTCTTC.

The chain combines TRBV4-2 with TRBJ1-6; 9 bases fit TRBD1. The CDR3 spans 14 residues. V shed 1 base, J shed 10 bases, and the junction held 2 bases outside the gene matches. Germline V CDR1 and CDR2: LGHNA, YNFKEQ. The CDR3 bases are TGTGCCAGCAGCCAAGGGACAGGGGACTCACCCCTCCACTTT. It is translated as CASSQGTGDSPLHF.

In DNA, the CDR3 is TGTGCCACCAGTGAAGGGGCGGGGGCGCGGTCCTACAATGAGCAGTTCTTC. As protein: CATSEGAGARSYNEQFF. This chain links TRBV24-1 with TRBJ2-1, with a possible D match to TRBD2 (7 bases). The CDR3 has 17 residues. Trimming cost V 4 bases and J 1 base, with 16 bases left between them. Looked up from germline, CDR1 is KGHDR and CDR2 is SFDVKD.

This CDR3 is CSVASGPDTQYF. CDR3 sequence (DNA): TGCAGCGTGGCCAGTGGGCCAGATACGCAGTATTTT. The chain recombines TRBV29-1 with TRBJ2-3; D remains unclear. CDR3 length: 12 amino acids. V was cut by 6 bases and J by 4 bases, with 11 bases left in between. Germline loops: CDR1 SQVTM, CDR2 ANQGSEA.